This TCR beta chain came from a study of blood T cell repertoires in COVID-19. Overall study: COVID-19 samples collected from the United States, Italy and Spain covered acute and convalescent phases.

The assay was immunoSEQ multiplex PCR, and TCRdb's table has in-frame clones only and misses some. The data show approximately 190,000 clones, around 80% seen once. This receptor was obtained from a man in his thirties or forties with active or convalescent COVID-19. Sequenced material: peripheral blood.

The chain's CDR3 is CASSQGLTGQPQHF. Written as DNA, the CDR3 is TGCGCCAGCAGCCAAGGCTTGACAGGTCAGCCCCAGCATTTT. The chain uses TRBV4-3 and TRBJ1-5; D is perhaps TRBD1 (6 bases). V dropped 1 base and J dropped 6 bases, with 10 bases sitting between them. The CDR3 length is 14 residues. Germline V gives CDR1 LGHNA, CDR2 YSLEER.